This is a list of T cell receptor beta chains from one sample in a study of CD8 T cells in ankylosing spondylitis. TCRdb passed the 5' RACE reads through MiXCR, listing each CDR3 protein once. This table has more than 150,000 distinct CDR3 sequences, 18% appearing once. Sequencing used blood, either unsorted or a sorted T cell fraction (not recorded which). Receptor source: a male donor under 30 with ankylosing spondylitis or in good health (not recorded which). The CDR3 runs from the conserved cysteine through the conserved F or W. D genes are given only for firm matches. Size is omitted from some rows. Given values are once, few, many or a class for expanded clones.

TRBV12-3/TRBV12-4	TRBD1	TRBJ2-5	-	17	TGTGCCAGCAGTCTAATAGTGGGACAGGGGGCTGTGGAGACCCAGTACTTC	CASSLIVGQGAVETQYF
TRBV20-1	-	TRBJ2-4	many	13	TGCAGTGCTAGGGAGGGACGGTTGAACATTCAGTACTTC	CSAREGRLNIQYF
TRBV20-1	TRBD1	TRBJ1-5	many	14	TGCAGTGCTAAGGGGACAGAGGGCAATCAGCCCCAGCATTTT	CSAKGTEGNQPQHF
TRBV24-1	TRBD2	TRBJ2-1	many	16	TGTGCCACCAGTGATTTAGGGCTAGCGGGAGGGAATGAGCAGTTCTTC	CATSDLGLAGGNEQFF
TRBV12-3/TRBV12-4	-	TRBJ2-1	few	13	TGTGCCAGCACAGGACCGCAAGTCAATGAGCAGTTCTTC	CASTGPQVNEQFF
TRBV7-9	-	TRBJ1-1	many	14	TGTGCCAGCAGCGCAGACGAGTATTCCACTGAAGCTTTCTTT	CASSADEYSTEAFF
TRBV5-1	TRBD1	TRBJ2-4	many	14	TGCGCCAGCAGCTCGACAGGGCGTGATGACATTCAGTACTTC	CASSSTGRDDIQYF
TRBV29-1	-	TRBJ2-7	many	13	TGCAGCGTTGGCGGCACCGTAGGGGTAAAGCAGTACTTC	CSVGGTVGVKQYF
TRBV12-3/TRBV12-4	TRBD1	TRBJ2-6	many	16	TGTGCCAGCAGTCCTAGACAGGGCTCTGGGGCCAACGTCCTGACTTTC	CASSPRQGSGANVLTF
TRBV10-2	TRBD1	TRBJ2-1	-	14	TGCGCCAGCAGCCACCGGGACAGGGGGTATGAGCAGTTCTTC	CASSHRDRGYEQFF
TRBV28	TRBD2	TRBJ2-7	many	13	TGTGCCACCTTGACTAGCGGGTACTACGAGCAGTACTTC	CATLTSGYYEQYF
TRBV7-9	-	TRBJ2-1	-	19	TGTGCCAGCAGCTTAGCTGGAATAGATGGACTACGAAGCTTCAATGAGCAGTTCTTC	CASSLAGIDGLRSFNEQFF
TRBV29-1	-	TRBJ2-3	many	11	TGCAGCGTTGAAGGGGGGGATACGCAGTATTTT	CSVEGGDTQYF
TRBV6-5	TRBD2	TRBJ2-3	many	17	TGTGCCAGCAGTTACTCCGGCGGGAGGGCCGGCACAGATACGCAGTATTTT	CASSYSGGRAGTDTQYF
TRBV12-3/TRBV12-4	-	TRBJ2-1	many	15	TGTGCCAGCAGTTTTCAGCAGGGATGGGTCAATGAGCAGTTCTTC	CASSFQQGWVNEQFF
TRBV28	-	TRBJ1-2	-	17	TGTGCCAGCAGTTTCATGAGGTGGGGGAAAGATGGATATGGCTACACCTTC	CASSFMRWGKDGYGYTF
TRBV24-1	-	TRBJ2-7	many	12	TGTGCCACCAGTGACCAGTCCTACGAGCAGTACTTC	CATSDQSYEQYF
TRBV7-9	TRBD1	TRBJ2-1	-	14	TGTGCCAGCAGCTCTGGACAGGCCTACAATGAGCAGTTCTTC	CASSSGQAYNEQFF
TRBV3-1	-	TRBJ2-2	many	13	TGTGCCAGCAGCCAAGATGGCCTCGGGGAGCTGTTTTTT	CASSQDGLGELFF
TRBV9	-	TRBJ2-4	-	13	TGTGCCAGCAGCGTAGGGCAGGAGAACATTCAGTACTTC	CASSVGQENIQYF
TRBV12-3/TRBV12-4	TRBD1	TRBJ2-7	many	14	TGTGCCAGCAGCCCGGGACAGGACGCCTACGAGCAGTACTTC	CASSPGQDAYEQYF
TRBV20-1	TRBD1	TRBJ1-3	many	15	TGCAGTGCTAGACGCAGGACAGGGGCTGGAAACACCATATATTTT	CSARRRTGAGNTIYF
TRBV5-1	-	TRBJ1-6	many	15	TGCGCCAGCAGCCGCGAGGGGACGGGGAATTCACCCCTCCACTTT	CASSREGTGNSPLHF
TRBV29-1	TRBD1	TRBJ2-1	-	13	TGCAGCGCCTCCTCACAGGGGTCGGGCGAGCAGTTCTTC	CSASSQGSGEQFF
TRBV20-1	TRBD1	TRBJ1-6	many	16	TGCAGTGCTAGAGAGTCGAGGGGGACAGATAATTCACCCCTCCACTTT	CSARESRGTDNSPLHF
TRBV4-3	TRBD2	TRBJ2-5	many	16	TGCGCCAGCAGCCAAGTGGCGGGAGGCTACCAAGAGACCCAGTACTTC	CASSQVAGGYQETQYF
TRBV20-1	-	TRBJ2-6	many	16	TGCAGTGCTAGAGATTCGGGCCCCTCTGGGGCCAACGTCCTGACTTTC	CSARDSGPSGANVLTF
TRBV29-1	-	TRBJ2-1	-	14	TGCAGCGTTGTGGAGTCGGGTACCTACAATGAGCAGTTCTTC	CSVVESGTYNEQFF
TRBV20-1	TRBD2	TRBJ2-1	few	13	TGCAGTGCAATAAGACTAGCGACTAATGAGCAGTTCTTC	CSAIRLATNEQFF
TRBV29-1	-	TRBJ2-5	few	12	TGCAGCGTTGTTTTGGGCCAAGAGACCCAGTACTTC	CSVVLGQETQYF
TRBV28	-	TRBJ2-1	many	16	TGTGCCAGCAGTTCCCCTCTATGGGGGGGGGCGAATGAGCAGTTCTTC	CASSSPLWGGANEQFF
TRBV30	-	TRBJ1-5	many	13	TGTGCCTGGACCCCGGATACCAATCAGCCCCAGCATTTT	CAWTPDTNQPQHF
TRBV20-1	-	TRBJ2-5	-	11	TGCAGTGTTCCCCTCGGGCTTTCCCAGTACTTC	CSVPLGLSQYF
TRBV9	-	TRBJ1-1	-	13	TGTGCCAGCAGCAATCAGGTGGACACTGAAGCTTTCTTT	CASSNQVDTEAFF
TRBV29-1	TRBD2	TRBJ2-1	many	16	TGCAGCGTTGAAATAATGTTGGCGGGAGGGCCGGATGAGCAGTTCTTC	CSVEIMLAGGPDEQFF